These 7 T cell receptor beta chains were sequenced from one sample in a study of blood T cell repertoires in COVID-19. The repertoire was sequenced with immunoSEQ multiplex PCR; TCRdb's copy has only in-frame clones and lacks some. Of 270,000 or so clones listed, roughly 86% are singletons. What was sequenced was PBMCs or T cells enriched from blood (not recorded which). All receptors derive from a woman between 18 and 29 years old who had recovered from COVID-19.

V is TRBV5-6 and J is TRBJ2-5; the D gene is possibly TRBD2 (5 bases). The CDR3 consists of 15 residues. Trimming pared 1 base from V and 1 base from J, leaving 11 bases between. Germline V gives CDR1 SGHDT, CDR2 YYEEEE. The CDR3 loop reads CASSLFGGSQETQYF. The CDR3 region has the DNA TGTGCCAGCAGCTTGTTCGGAGGCAGCCAAGAGACCCAGTACTTC.

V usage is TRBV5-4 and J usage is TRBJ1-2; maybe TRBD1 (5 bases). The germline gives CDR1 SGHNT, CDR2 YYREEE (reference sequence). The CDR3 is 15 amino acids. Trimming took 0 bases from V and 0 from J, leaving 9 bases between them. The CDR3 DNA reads TGTGCCAGCAGCTTGGTCGGAGGGGCTAACTATGGCTACACCTTC. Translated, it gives CASSLVGGANYGYTF.

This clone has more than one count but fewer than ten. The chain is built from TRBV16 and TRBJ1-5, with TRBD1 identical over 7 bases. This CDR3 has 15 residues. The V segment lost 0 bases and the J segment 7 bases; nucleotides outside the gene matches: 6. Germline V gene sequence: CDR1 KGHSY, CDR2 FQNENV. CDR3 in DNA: TGTGCCAGCAGCCAATCCCAGGGGGTGTTGCAGCCCCAGCATTTT. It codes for CASSQSQGVLQPQHF.

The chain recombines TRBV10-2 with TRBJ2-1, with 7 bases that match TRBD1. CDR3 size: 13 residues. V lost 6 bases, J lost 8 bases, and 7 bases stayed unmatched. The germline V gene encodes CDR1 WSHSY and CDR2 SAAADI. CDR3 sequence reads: CASRSTGLYEQFF. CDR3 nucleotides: TGCGCCAGCAGATCGACAGGGTTATATGAGCAGTTCTTC.

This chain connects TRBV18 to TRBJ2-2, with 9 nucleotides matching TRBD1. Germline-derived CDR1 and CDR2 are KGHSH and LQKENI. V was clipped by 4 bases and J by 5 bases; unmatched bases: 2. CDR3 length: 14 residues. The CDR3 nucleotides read TGTGCCAGCTCACTTGACAGGGGGACCGGGGAGCTGTTTTTT. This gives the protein CASSLDRGTGELFF.

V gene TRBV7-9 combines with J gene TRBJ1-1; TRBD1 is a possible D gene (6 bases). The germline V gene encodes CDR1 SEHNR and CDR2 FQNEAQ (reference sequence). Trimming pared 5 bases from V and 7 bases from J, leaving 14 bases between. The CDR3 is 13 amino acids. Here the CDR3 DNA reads TGTGCCAGCAGCCAAGGACAGCATTTTGAAGCTTTCTTT. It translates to CASSQGQHFEAFF.

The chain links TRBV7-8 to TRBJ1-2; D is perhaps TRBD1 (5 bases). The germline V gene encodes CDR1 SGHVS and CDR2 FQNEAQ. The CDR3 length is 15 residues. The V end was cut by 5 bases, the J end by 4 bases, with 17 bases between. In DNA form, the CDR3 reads TGTGCCAGCAGCACCACCCACAGGCAATCCTATGGCTACACCTTC. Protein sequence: CASSTTHRQSYGYTF.